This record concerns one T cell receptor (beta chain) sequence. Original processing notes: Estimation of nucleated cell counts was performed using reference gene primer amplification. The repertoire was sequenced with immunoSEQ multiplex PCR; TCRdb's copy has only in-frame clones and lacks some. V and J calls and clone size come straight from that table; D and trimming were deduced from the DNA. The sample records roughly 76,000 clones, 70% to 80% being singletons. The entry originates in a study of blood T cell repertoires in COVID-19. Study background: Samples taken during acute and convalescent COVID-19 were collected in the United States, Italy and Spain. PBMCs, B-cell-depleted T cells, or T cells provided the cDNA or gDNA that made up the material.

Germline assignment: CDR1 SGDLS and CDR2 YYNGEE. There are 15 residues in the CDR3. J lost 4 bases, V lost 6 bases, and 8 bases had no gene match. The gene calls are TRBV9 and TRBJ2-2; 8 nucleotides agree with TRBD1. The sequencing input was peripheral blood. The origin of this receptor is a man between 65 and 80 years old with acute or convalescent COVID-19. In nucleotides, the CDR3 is TGTGCCAGCAACCCCACCACAGGGGGCACCGGGGAGCTGTTTTTT. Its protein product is CASNPTTGGTGELFF. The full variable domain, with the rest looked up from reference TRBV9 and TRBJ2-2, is DSGVTQTPKHLITATGQRVTLRCSPRSGDLSVYWYQQSLDQGLQFLIQYYNGEERAKGNILERFSAQQFPDLHSELNLSSLELGDSALYFCASNPTTGGTGELFFGEGSRLTVL.